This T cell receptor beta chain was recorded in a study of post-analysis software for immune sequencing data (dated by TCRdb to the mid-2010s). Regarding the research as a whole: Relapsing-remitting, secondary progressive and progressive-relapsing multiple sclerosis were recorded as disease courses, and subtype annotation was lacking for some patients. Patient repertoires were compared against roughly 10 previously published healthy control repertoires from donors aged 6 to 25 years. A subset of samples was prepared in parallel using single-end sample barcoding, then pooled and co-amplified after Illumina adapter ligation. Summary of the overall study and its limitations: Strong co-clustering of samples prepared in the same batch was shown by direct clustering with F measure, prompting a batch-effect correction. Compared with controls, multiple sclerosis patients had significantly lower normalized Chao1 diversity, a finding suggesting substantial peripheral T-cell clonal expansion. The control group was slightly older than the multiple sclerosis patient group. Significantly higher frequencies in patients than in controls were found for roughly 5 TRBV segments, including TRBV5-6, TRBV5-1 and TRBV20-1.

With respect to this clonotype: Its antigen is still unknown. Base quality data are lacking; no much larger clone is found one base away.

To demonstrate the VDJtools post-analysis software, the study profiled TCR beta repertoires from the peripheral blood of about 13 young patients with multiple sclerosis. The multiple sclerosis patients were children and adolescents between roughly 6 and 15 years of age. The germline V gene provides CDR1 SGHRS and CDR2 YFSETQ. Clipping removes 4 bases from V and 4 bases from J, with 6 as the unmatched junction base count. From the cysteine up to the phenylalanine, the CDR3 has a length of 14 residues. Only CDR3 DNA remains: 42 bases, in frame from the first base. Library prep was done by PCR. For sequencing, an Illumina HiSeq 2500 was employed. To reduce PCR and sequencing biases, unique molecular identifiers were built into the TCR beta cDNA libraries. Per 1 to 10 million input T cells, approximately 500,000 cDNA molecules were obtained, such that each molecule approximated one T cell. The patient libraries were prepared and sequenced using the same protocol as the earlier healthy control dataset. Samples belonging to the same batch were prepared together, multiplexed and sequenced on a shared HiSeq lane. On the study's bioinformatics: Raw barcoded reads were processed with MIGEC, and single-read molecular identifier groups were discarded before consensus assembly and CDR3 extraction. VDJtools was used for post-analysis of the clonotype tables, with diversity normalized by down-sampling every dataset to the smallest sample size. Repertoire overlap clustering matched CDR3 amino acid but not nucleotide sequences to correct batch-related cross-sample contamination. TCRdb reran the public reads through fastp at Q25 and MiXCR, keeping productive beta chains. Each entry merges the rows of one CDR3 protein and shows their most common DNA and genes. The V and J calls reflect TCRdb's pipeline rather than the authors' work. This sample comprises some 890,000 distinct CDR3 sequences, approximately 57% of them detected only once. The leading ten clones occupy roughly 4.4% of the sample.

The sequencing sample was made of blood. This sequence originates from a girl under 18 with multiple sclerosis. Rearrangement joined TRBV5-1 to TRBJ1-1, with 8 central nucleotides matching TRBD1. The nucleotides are TGCGCCAGCAGCACAGGACAGGGTCCCACTGAAGCTTTCTTT. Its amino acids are CASSTGQGPTEAFF.